This TCR beta chain is drawn from a study of CD8+CD57+ T cells in acquired aplastic anemia. Using genomic DNA as the template, TCR beta VDJ and CDR3 profiling was carried out. TCRdb fed the reads into MiXCR, producing one record per CDR3 protein. The sample lists some 120,000 distinct CDR3 sequences; over 45% were seen once. In this sample, this clonotype turned up a few times. The sequenced material came from sorted CD4+, CD8+, or CD8+CD57+ T cells (not recorded which) from PBMCs. The receptor was isolated from a human donor in good health, serving as a control.

This CDR3 is CATSEMNTEAFF. CDR3 sequence (DNA): TGTGCCACCAGTGAAATGAACACTGAAGCTTTCTTT. The V and J genes are TRBV24-1 and TRBJ1-1; the D is unclear. Germline V gene data show CDR1 as KGHDR and CDR2 as SFDVKD. V was cut by 4 bases and J by 0 bases, with 2 bases left in between. CDR3 length equals 12 residues.